The 21 T cell receptor beta chains presented below share a single source sample, sequenced in a study of CD8 T cells in Susac syndrome. It was with random hexamers that roughly 0.5 to 1 ug RNA was reverse transcribed. TCRdb fed the immunoSEQ multiplex PCR reads into MiXCR, producing one record per CDR3 protein. The table shows about 200,000 distinct CDR3 sequences, with over 90% occurring only once. The sequenced sample was CD4+ T cells from PBMCs. Receptors originate from a human donor with multiple sclerosis.

This clonotype has a single count. The chain employs TRBV24-1 and TRBJ1-5; the D is unclear. The CDR3 is 14 residues long. Trimming shortened V by 5 bases and J by 0 bases, and 7 bases separated the two germline ends. Germline loops: CDR1 KGHDR, CDR2 SFDVKD. The CDR3 nucleotides read TGTGCCACCAGTGCAGGATATAGCAATCAGCCCCAGCATTTT. Its protein product is CATSAGYSNQPQHF.

The chain joins TRBV2 to TRBJ2-7; TRBD2 is a possible D gene (5 bases). V was cut by 7 bases and J by 4 bases, with 14 bases left in between. This CDR3 has 13 amino acids. From germline, CDR1 is SNHLY and CDR2 FYNNEI. Written as DNA, the CDR3 is TGTGCCAGCACGTTGAGGGCGGAGTACGAGCAGTACTTC. Translated: CASTLRAEYEQYF.

The chain recombines TRBV6-1 with TRBJ2-2; 8 bases are shared with TRBD2. The CDR3 loop spans 16 amino acids. The V segment lost 6 bases and the J segment 1 base; nucleotides outside the gene matches: 7. Per the germline V gene, CDR1 is MNHNS and CDR2 is SASEGT. The CDR3 is CASSARLALNTGELFF. DNA for the CDR3: TGTGCCAGCAGCGCTCGACTAGCGCTGAACACCGGGGAGCTGTTTTTT.

V and J are TRBV30 and TRBJ2-7; unclear D gene. Trimming cost V 2 bases and J 3 bases, with 8 bases left between them. Per germline, CDR1 GTSNPN and CDR2 SVGIG (reference sequence). The CDR3 consists of 12 residues. This chain's CDR3 is CAWSRSGYEQYF. In DNA, the CDR3 is TGTGCCTGGAGTAGGTCCGGCTACGAGCAGTACTTC.

The genes are TRBV12-3 or TRBV12-4 and TRBJ2-5; 8 positions agree with TRBD2. This CDR3 spans 13 amino acids. V lost 6 bases to trimming and J lost 5 bases; unmatched junction nucleotides: 5. CDR3 DNA sequence: TGTGCCAGCAGACGGGAGGGCCTTGAGACCCAGTACTTC. Amino acids: CASRREGLETQYF.

V and J are TRBV27 and TRBJ2-7; D perhaps matches TRBD1 (6 bases). Germline V gives CDR1 MNHEY, CDR2 SMNVEV (reference sequence). Trimming took off 4 bases at V and 5 bases at J, with 21 bases between the two ends. The length of the CDR3 is 16 residues. CDR3 in amino acids: CASSSVRGHSFNEQYF. In DNA form, the CDR3 reads TGTGCCAGCAGTTCCGTGAGGGGACATAGCTTTAACGAGCAGTACTTC.

The chain combines TRBV7-2 with TRBJ2-1; no definite D call. The V end lost 8 bases, the J end lost 0 bases, and 8 bases lay between the germline ends. The CDR3 contains 13 residues. CDR1 and CDR2 (germline): SGHTA, FQGNSA. The chain's CDR3 is CASGSSSYNEQFF. The CDR3 nucleotides are TGTGCCAGCGGGTCGAGCTCCTACAATGAGCAGTTCTTC.

The rearrangement uses TRBV6-5 and TRBJ2-7; D call uncertain. The germline CDR1 and CDR2 sequences are MNHEY and SVGAGI. This CDR3 has 15 amino acids. Trimming pared 0 bases from V and 0 bases from J, leaving 9 bases between. The CDR3 sequence: CASSYSWESSYEQYF. The CDR3 bases are TGTGCCAGCAGTTACTCCTGGGAAAGCTCCTACGAGCAGTACTTC.

The V and J genes are TRBV27 and TRBJ2-7, with TRBD1 as a possible D gene (6 bases). CDR1 and CDR2 from the germline V gene are MNHEY and SMNVEV (reference sequence). V was cut by 0 bases and J by 6 bases, with 24 bases left in between. The CDR3 runs to 18 residues. CDR3 nucleotide sequence: TGTGCCAGCAGTTTATCCAACTGGAAGGGGGAAAGGGCACTCGAGCAGTACTTC. Translating gives CASSLSNWKGERALEQYF.

This rearrangement joins TRBV3-1 to TRBJ2-3, with 7 positions matching TRBD2. In germline, CDR1 is LGHDT, CDR2 YNNKEL (reference sequence). The J segment lost 0 bases and the V segment lost 4 bases, leaving 4 bases of the junction unmatched. This CDR3 has 15 residues. The CDR3 nucleotides are TGTGCCAGCAGCCTACTAGCGACTAGCACAGATACGCAGTATTTT. Encoded protein: CASSLLATSTDTQYF.

CDR3 loop: CASSLRTSGNNEQFF. The DNA for the CDR3 is TGTGCCAGCAGTTTGAGGACTAGCGGAAACAATGAGCAGTTCTTC. The V and J genes are TRBV12-3 or TRBV12-4 and TRBJ2-1; 10 nucleotides match TRBD2. The V segment lost 3 bases and the J segment 5 bases; nucleotides outside the gene matches: 4. This CDR3 has 15 residues.

In this sample, this clonotype turned up once. In DNA, the CDR3 is TGCAGTGCTAGAGATCGAGGGGGCTTTACGCAGTATTTT. Translating it yields CSARDRGGFTQYF. The chain employs TRBV20-1 and TRBJ2-3, with 7 bases fitting TRBD1. CDR3 length: 13 residues. Losses at the gene ends were 0 bases for V and 8 bases for J; bases not matched to a gene: 5. The germline V gene encodes CDR1 DFQATT and CDR2 SNEGSKA (reference sequence).

The chain recombines TRBV9 with TRBJ1-1; D is undetermined. Germline V CDR1 and CDR2: SGDLS, YYNGEE. V was clipped by 3 bases and J by 4 bases, with 7 bases between them. The CDR3 is 12 amino acids. The CDR3 is CASSAPSTEAFF. The CDR3 DNA reads as TGTGCCAGCAGCGCCCCCAGCACTGAAGCTTTCTTT.

The chain carries TRBV30 and TRBJ2-3, with D perhaps TRBD1 or TRBD2 (6 bases each). This CDR3 is built from 13 residues. Trimming pared 4 bases from V and 4 bases from J, leaving 12 bases between. Germline assignment: CDR1 GTSNPN and CDR2 SVGIG (reference sequence). The CDR3 spells CAWNRRGADTQYF. The CDR3 nucleotides are TGTGCCTGGAATAGGAGGGGGGCAGATACGCAGTATTTT.

The chain carries TRBV6-5 and TRBJ1-4; D is perhaps TRBD1 (5 bases). Germline CDR1 MNHEY, CDR2 SVGAGI. With 11 bases removed from V and 4 bases from J, the gap between germline ends came to 17 bases. The CDR3 loop spans 14 amino acids. CDR3 sequence reads: CAALRTPHNEKLFF. The CDR3 region has the DNA TGTGCCGCTTTACGGACACCTCATAATGAAAAACTGTTTTTT.

The chain links TRBV12-3 or TRBV12-4 to TRBJ1-1, with D possibly being TRBD1 (6 bases). The V end was cut by 7 bases, the J end by 9 bases, with 15 bases between. The CDR3 contains 12 residues. The CDR3 loop is CASITGHPQAFF. Here the CDR3 DNA reads TGTGCCAGCATTACAGGGCACCCCCAAGCTTTCTTT.

The rearrangement joins TRBV27 to TRBJ1-6, with no clear D. CDR3 length: 15 residues. Germline V gene data show CDR1 as MNHEY and CDR2 as SMNVEV (reference sequence). With 2 bases removed from V and 6 bases from J, the gap between germline ends came to 11 bases. Here the CDR3 DNA reads TGTGCCAGCAGTTTAATTGCCATCGGTAATTCACCCCTCCACTTT. Protein: CASSLIAIGNSPLHF.

Only one count was recorded for this clonotype. The genes are TRBV4-2 and TRBJ2-1; tentatively, D is TRBD2 (7 bases). The CDR3 totals 15 residues. Trimming pared 0 bases from V and 4 bases from J, leaving 10 bases between. Germline CDR1 LGHNA, CDR2 YNFKEQ. The CDR3 nucleotides read TGTGCCAGCAGCCAAGAAGAGGGGGGGTACAATGAGCAGTTCTTC. It is translated as CASSQEEGGYNEQFF.

The rearrangement links TRBV20-1 to TRBJ2-5; a possible D gene is TRBD2 (6 bases). The V gene's germline CDR1 is DFQATT and CDR2 SNEGSKA (reference sequence). V dropped 5 bases and J dropped 0 bases, with 10 bases sitting between them. The CDR3 runs 13 residues. The CDR3 DNA reads TGCAGTGCTGCCGGGACTTACCAAGAGACCCAGTACTTC. This codes for CSAAGTYQETQYF.

The genes are TRBV18 and TRBJ1-1, with 8 bases lining up with TRBD1. V lost 3 bases to trimming and J lost 0 bases; unmatched junction nucleotides: 6. Germline V gene lookup returns CDR1 KGHSH and CDR2 LQKENI. The CDR3 is 16 residues long. The CDR3 loop reads CASSPRQGRLNTEAFF. CDR3 DNA sequence: TGTGCCAGCTCACCTAGACAGGGGCGGCTGAACACTGAAGCTTTCTTT.

As to this clonotype: A read error is likely, as this CDR3 ends without the conserved phenylalanine or tryptophan. The chain carries TRBV30 and TRBJ2-3; D is undetermined. The CDR3 loop spans 11 amino acids. Trimming left V 2 bases short and J 6 bases short, with 6 bases between. The V gene's germline CDR1 is GTSNPN and CDR2 SVGIG (reference sequence). The CDR3 nucleotides read TGTGCCTGGAGTATCCACGATACGCAGTATTGT. Its translation is CAWSIHDTQYC.